This T cell receptor (beta chain) emerged from a study of vaccination and CD4 T cells after COVID-19. Study information: Typically, post-vaccine samples were obtained a median about 79 days after dose two, within a range of 14 to 241. Controls used CEFX viral epitopes (positive), HIV-1 Nef peptides (negative), or no peptide. Study conclusions and caveats: Within the convalescent patients, spike mono-reactivity was found in 304 of 307 vaccine-specific clones.

Trimming cost V 2 bases and J 3 bases, with 14 bases left between them. This CDR3 has 15 residues. With regard to this clonotype: Its specificity is not known.

An Oncomine TCR Beta short-read assay was used to sequence the DNA from cultured CD4+ T cells. TCRdb itself ran the PCR reads through MiXCR, one entry per CDR3 protein. The table lists 15,000 to 20,000 distinct CDR3 sequences, less than 65% of them singletons. Treatment: approximately nine-day PBMC culture with coronavirus spike peptide pools or control peptides (ViraFEST assay). ViraFEST stimulated the growth of antigen-specific T cells using peptide pools and subsequently profiled their TCRs by sequencing. This clonotype was sampled from a human donor who had recovered from COVID-19. Material: CD4+ T cells from blood, cultured in vitro. V and J are TRBV12-3 or TRBV12-4 and TRBJ2-7; D uncertain. The CDR3 spells CASSLIGGQNYEQYF. CDR3 coding DNA: TGTGCCAGCAGTTTAATCGGCGGTCAGAACTACGAGCAGTACTTC.